These T cell receptor beta chains were read from a single sample in a study of cytomegalovirus exposure and HLA in healthy donors. Data came from immunoSEQ multiplex PCR; TCRdb stores just in-frame clones and leaves some out. The table lists 70,000 or so clones, approximately 93% of them singletons, with approximately 1.5% in the top ten. Sequencing was done on a sample of PBMCs. Receptors were obtained from a man aged 18 to 30 in good health and CMV-seropositive. CDR3s include the opening cysteine and the closing phenylalanine or tryptophan. D genes are given only for firm matches. The size field is filled for only some rows; it gives once, few, many or a size class.

TRBD1 | TRBJ1-2 | once | TRBV27 | CASKRTGIPATNYGYTF | TGTGCCAGCAAAAGGACAGGGATCCCCGCCACTAACTATGGCTACACCTTC
- | TRBJ1-4 | - | TRBV5-6 | CASSPEGYRTNEKLFF | TGTGCCAGCAGCCCGGAGGGGTATCGAACTAATGAAAAACTGTTTTTT
- | TRBJ1-5 | - | TRBV19 | CASSIGPAGEIIRNQPQHF | TGTGCCAGTAGTATCGGGCCGGCGGGGGAAATAATACGCAATCAGCCCCAGCATTTT
TRBD2 | TRBJ2-2 | - | TRBV25-1 | CATLPGLATGELFF | TGTGCCACTCTCCCGGGACTAGCGACCGGGGAGCTGTTTTTT
- | TRBJ2-7 | - | TRBV9 | CASSVSGGTYEQYF | TGTGCCAGCAGCGTATCGGGGGGCACCTACGAGCAGTACTTC
TRBD1 | TRBJ2-1 | - | TRBV19 | CASSRDRKNEQFF | TGTGCCAGTAGCAGGGACAGGAAAAATGAGCAGTTCTTC
- | TRBJ1-3 | - | TRBV28 | CASSTRQSSGNTIYF | TGTGCCAGCAGCACCAGACAGAGCTCTGGAAACACCATATATTTT
- | TRBJ2-3 | - | TRBV6-1 | CASSEFQGALQTSTDTQYF | TGTGCCAGCAGTGAATTCCAAGGGGCACTCCAGACTAGCACAGATACGCAGTATTTT
- | TRBJ1-2 | - | TRBV27 | CASRSFREPFYGYTF | TGTGCCAGCAGATCATTTAGGGAGCCTTTCTATGGCTACACCTTC
- | TRBJ2-7 | - | TRBV27 | CASSLSVGDVSYEQYF | TGTGCCAGCAGTTTAAGTGTGGGCGATGTCTCCTACGAGCAGTACTTC
- | TRBJ2-7 | - | TRBV6-1 | CASSALGQPGSEQYF | TGTGCCAGCAGTGCCCTAGGACAACCCGGGAGCGAGCAGTACTTC
- | TRBJ2-1 | few | TRBV7-9 | CASSLPTSRSSYNEQFF | TGTGCCAGCAGCTTACCTACTAGCCGGAGCTCCTACAATGAGCAGTTCTTC
TRBD1 | TRBJ2-1 | - | TRBV4-1 | CASSGRGQAILNSYNEQFF | TGCGCCAGCAGCGGCCGCGGACAGGCAATACTTAACTCCTACAATGAGCAGTTCTTC
TRBD1 | TRBJ1-5 | - | TRBV28 | CGTGRGFNQPQHF | TGTGGGACAGGGCGAGGGTTCAATCAGCCCCAGCATTTT
- | TRBJ1-5 | - | TRBV9 | CASSVAGGNQPQHF | TGTGCCAGCAGCGTAGCGGGAGGCAACCAGCCCCAGCATTTT
TRBD2 | TRBJ2-7 | - | TRBV18 | CASSPNPGGREQYF | TGTGCCAGCTCGCCCAACCCGGGAGGACGCGAGCAGTACTTC
TRBD1 | TRBJ2-7 | - | TRBV15 | CATSRYGQGVHEQYF | TGTGCCACCAGCAGATATGGACAGGGAGTCCACGAGCAGTACTTC